These 26 T cell receptor beta chains originate from one sample sequenced in a study of CXCR3-negative and CXCR3-positive naive CD8 T cells. UMI-labeled 5' RACE yielded the TRB cDNA libraries. TCRdb re-analyzed the 5' RACE reads; it lists each CDR3 protein once, without DNA. There are over 45,000 distinct CDR3 sequences in the sample, with approximately 16% held by the top ten. The sequenced material came from memory CD8+ T cells from blood. These receptors were collected from a human donor in good health. Some clones in this sample may be carry-over from other donors' samples.

The rearrangement uses TRBV29-1 and TRBJ2-7; TCRdb gives TRBD1 as the D gene, but with no DNA this cannot be confirmed. Germline values: CDR1 SQVTM, CDR2 ANQGSEA. The length of the CDR3 is 13 residues. The CDR3 reads CSGKPGGKGEQYF.

The rearrangement links TRBV18 to TRBJ2-2; the D call from TCRdb, TRBD1, cannot be confirmed without DNA. The CDR3 totals 16 residues. Per the germline V gene, CDR1 is KGHSH and CDR2 is LQKENI. The CDR3 reads CASSPPGTVNTGELFF.

This chain joins TRBV20-1 and TRBJ2-1; TCRdb's D gene call, TRBD2, goes unchecked for lack of DNA. Germline lookup yields CDR1 DFQATT and CDR2 SNEGSKA (reference sequence). This CDR3 comprises 15 residues. The CDR3 loop is CSARGLLSSYNEQFF.

CDR3 amino acids: CASSFPLDRGAYEQYF. V and J are TRBV13 and TRBJ2-7; TCRdb's D call of TRBD1 is untestable without DNA. This CDR3 is 16 amino acids long. The germline V gene has CDR1 PRHDT and CDR2 FYEKMQ (reference sequence).

V is TRBV3-1 and J is TRBJ1-6. Germline CDR1 reads LGHDT; CDR2 reads YNNKEL (reference sequence). The CDR3 covers 15 residues. The CDR3 sequence: CASSQARRWDSPLHF.

The V and J genes are TRBV12-3 or TRBV12-4 and TRBJ2-7; as DNA is missing, the TRBD1 call by TCRdb cannot be tested. The CDR3 totals 13 residues. The CDR3: CASSFPPPYEQYF.

V usage is TRBV29-1 and J usage is TRBJ1-2; TCRdb outputs TRBD1, but without DNA this stays unchecked. The CDR3 is 11 residues long. Germline values: CDR1 SQVTM, CDR2 ANQGSEA. The CDR3 loop reads CSVDPGYGYTF.

The chain recombines TRBV4-3 with TRBJ2-7. This CDR3 contains 15 residues. The V gene's germline CDR1 is LGHNA and CDR2 YSLEER. The CDR3 spells CASSQDLGTTYEQYF.

This rearrangement joins TRBV28 to TRBJ2-7; checking the TCRdb D call of TRBD1 is not possible without DNA. Germline-derived CDR1 and CDR2 are MDHEN and SYDVKM. The CDR3 consists of 14 residues. The CDR3 is CASSLADIFYEQYF.

The chain combines TRBV12-3 or TRBV12-4 with TRBJ2-2. This CDR3 spans 13 amino acids. The CDR3: CASTPGATGELFF.

The chain employs TRBV27 and TRBJ2-1. This CDR3 region has 15 residues. The germline gives CDR1 MNHEY, CDR2 SMNVEV (reference sequence). The CDR3 loop reads CASSFSVGEYNEQFF.

The gene calls are TRBV5-1 and TRBJ2-2; TCRdb's assignment of TRBD1 cannot be checked, as there is no DNA. Germline-derived CDR1 and CDR2 are SGHRS and YFSETQ. This CDR3 is 15 amino acids long. CDR3 region: CASSQHRGLDRELFF.

The genes are TRBV7-9 and TRBJ2-7; the D call of TRBD1 rests on TCRdb alone, since no DNA is present to check it. The CDR3 runs 15 residues. Per the germline V gene, CDR1 is SEHNR and CDR2 is FQNEAQ (reference sequence). CDR3 in amino acids: CASSPIRDRAHEQYF.

The CDR3 spells CASSQSTGDFCEQYF. J is TRBJ2-7 and V is TRBV4-3; as DNA is missing, the TRBD1 call by TCRdb cannot be tested. Germline lookup yields CDR1 LGHNA and CDR2 YSLEER. CDR3 size: 15 residues.

The chain recombines TRBV6-5 with TRBJ2-5. Germline assignment: CDR1 MNHEY and CDR2 SVGAGI. The CDR3 loop spans 13 amino acids. The CDR3 loop reads CASSYFHGETQYF.

The chain has TRBV28 and TRBJ2-7; TCRdb reports TRBD1, a call that lacks DNA to check it against. This CDR3 comprises 16 residues. Germline lookup yields CDR1 MDHEN and CDR2 SYDVKM. The CDR3 sequence is CASSFPEEPGDYEQYF.

CDR3 sequence reads: CASSDRAGANVLTF. The chain couples TRBV10-2 to TRBJ2-6. This CDR3 has 14 amino acids. Germline V gene sequence: CDR1 WSHSY, CDR2 SAAADI.

In terms of frequency, this clonotype is medium-sized. The chain has TRBV6-2 or TRBV6-3 and TRBJ2-3. The CDR3 loop spans 13 amino acids. Germline V lookup: CDR1 MNHEY, CDR2 SVGEGT. The CDR3 loop reads CASSYSETDTQYF.

The chain carries TRBV4-3 and TRBJ2-1. The CDR3 runs to 14 residues. Germline CDR1 is LGHNA and CDR2 is YSLEER. The CDR3 sequence is CASSQGYGDNEQFF.

V usage is TRBV6-2 or TRBV6-3 and J usage is TRBJ2-1; TCRdb indicates TRBD1, and absent DNA this call remains unverified. Germline V lookup: CDR1 MNHEY, CDR2 SVGEGT. This CDR3 comprises 15 residues. The CDR3 sequence: CASSSGRPAGNEQFF.

J is TRBJ2-4 and V is TRBV28. This CDR3 is 11 amino acids long. Germline V gene lookup returns CDR1 MDHEN and CDR2 SYDVKM. CDR3 region: CASSIPNIQYF.

V is TRBV21-1 and J is TRBJ1-5; TCRdb selects TRBD1, and the lack of DNA leaves this call unchecked. TRBV21-1 is a known pseudogene. This CDR3 is built from 14 residues. The CDR3 here is CASTRQGRNQPQHF.

The chain recombines TRBV29-1 with TRBJ2-1. Germline V gene sequence: CDR1 SQVTM, CDR2 ANQGSEA. The CDR3 spans 14 residues. CDR3 sequence reads: CSVVKRDSYNEQFF.

The chain uses TRBV7-9 and TRBJ2-2; TCRdb's D gene call, TRBD1, goes unchecked for lack of DNA. The germline CDR1 and CDR2 sequences are SEHNR and FQNEAQ (reference sequence). CDR3 length: 14 amino acids. The CDR3 loop is CASSLEAGSGELFF.

The chain has TRBV6-5 and TRBJ1-1; the TCRdb call, TRBD1, lacks DNA for checking. Per germline, CDR1 MNHEY and CDR2 SVGAGI. The CDR3 runs 13 residues. The CDR3 is CACRQLQGTEAFF.

This chain uses TRBV20-1 with TRBJ2-7; TCRdb reports TRBD1, a call that lacks DNA to check it against. The CDR3 loop spans 15 amino acids. Germline loops: CDR1 DFQATT, CDR2 SNEGSKA (reference sequence). The CDR3 sequence is CSASHRDQVGHEQYF.